This TCR beta chain was sequenced for a study of T cells after yellow fever vaccination. At least ten counts were recorded for this clonotype. The CDR3 is 14 residues long. CDR1 is LGHNT and CDR2 is FRNRAP in the germline V gene. V shed 5 bases and J shed 2 bases, with 13 bases lying between them. Conversion of TCR transcripts into cDNA relied on 5'RACE template switching, which added a universal primer site and UMIs. TCRdb called the 5' RACE reads again in MiXCR, with one record for every CDR3 protein. The table shows some 340,000 distinct CDR3 sequences, with 9.5% to 12% occurring only once. The gene calls are TRBV12-5 and TRBJ2-7, with a tentative D call TRBD2 (5 bases). This TCR derives from a man younger than 30 who received the YFV17D yellow fever vaccine. Sequencing was performed on CD4+ T cells sorted from PBMCs, taken 45 days after the yellow fever booster vaccination. The CDR3 region has the DNA TGTGCTAGTGGTCCCCGGGAATCTCCCTACGAGCAGTACTTC. Its translation: CASGPRESPYEQYF. Filled out from reference TRBV12-5 and TRBJ2-7, the complete variable domain reads DARVTQTPRHKVTEMGQEVTMRCQPILGHNTVFWYRQTMMQGLELLAYFRNRAPLDDSGMPKDRFSAEMPDATLATLKIQPSEPRDSAVYFCASGPRESPYEQYFGPGTRLTVT.